These T cell receptor beta chains were read from a single sample in a study of blood T cell repertoires in COVID-19. The assay was immunoSEQ multiplex PCR, and TCRdb's table has in-frame clones only and misses some. Altogether over 250,000 clones are present, roughly 85% being singletons, with the ten largest covering 4.5% to 6%. The sample consisted of PBMCs or T cells enriched from blood (not recorded which). These receptors were taken from a man between 40 and 49 years old who had been exposed to COVID-19. Each CDR3 is given with its conserved first and last residue. The D gene is left open where the match is weak. A row's size may be missing; if present it is once, few, many or a size class.

J gene	CDR3 length	V gene	D gene	clone size	CDR3 protein	CDR3 DNA
TRBJ2-1	15	TRBV3-1/TRBV3-2	.	.	CASSRTGEADNEQFF	TGTGCCAGCAGCCGCACGGGAGAAGCGGACAATGAGCAGTTCTTC
TRBJ2-7	11	TRBV7-2	.	.	CASSKTYEQYF	TGTGCCAGCAGCAAAACATACGAGCAGTACTTC
TRBJ1-1	14	TRBV5-5	TRBD1	.	CASSLEQGAHWAFF	TGTGCCAGCAGCTTGGAACAGGGGGCGCATTGGGCTTTCTTT
TRBJ2-3	12	TRBV5-6	.	.	CASSPVTDTQYF	TGTGCCAGCAGCCCGGTTACAGATACGCAGTATTTT
TRBJ1-5	13	TRBV11-3	TRBD1	.	CASSKGQDQPQHF	TGTGCCAGCAGCAAAGGACAGGACCAGCCCCAGCATTTT
TRBJ1-6	15	TRBV19	.	.	CASSIARLLDSPLHF	TGTGCCAGTAGTATAGCGAGGCTTCTGGATTCACCCCTCCACTTT
TRBJ1-1	15	TRBV3-1/TRBV3-2	.	.	CASSLSTAMNTEAFF	TGTGCCAGCAGCCTAAGTACTGCCATGAACACTGAAGCTTTCTTT
TRBJ1-5	15	TRBV25-1	.	.	CASSPSRGSNQPQHF	TGTGCCAGCAGCCCTTCCCGGGGTAGCAATCAGCCCCAGCATTTT
TRBJ1-2	12	TRBV10-3	.	.	CAIGYRESGYTF	TGTGCCATCGGCTACAGGGAGTCTGGCTACACCTTC
TRBJ2-5	14	TRBV2	TRBD1	.	CASNRQGSQETQYF	TGTGCCAGCAACCGACAGGGGTCCCAAGAGACCCAGTACTTC
TRBJ2-3	13	TRBV7-2	.	.	CASSPQVSDTQYF	TGTGCCAGCAGCCCACAGGTCTCGGATACGCAGTATTTT
TRBJ2-1	15	TRBV9	.	.	CASSPTGISYNEQFF	TGTGCCAGCAGCCCCACGGGGATCTCCTACAATGAGCAGTTCTTC
TRBJ1-2	14	TRBV2	TRBD1	.	CASSELQTGAGYTF	TGTGCCAGCAGTGAACTCCAGACAGGGGCTGGCTACACCTTC
TRBJ2-5	11	TRBV20-1	.	.	CSASVYETQYF	TGCAGTGCTAGTGTTTATGAGACCCAGTACTTC
TRBJ1-5	16	TRBV18	.	.	CASSPARGKSNQPQHF	TGTGCCAGCTCACCAGCCAGGGGAAAAAGCAATCAGCCCCAGCATTTT
TRBJ2-5	11	TRBV29-1	.	.	CSVVSRETQYF	TGCAGCGTTGTTAGCCGCGAGACCCAGTACTTC
TRBJ1-1	15	TRBV4-1	.	few	CASSQERLENTEAFF	TGCGCCAGCAGCCAAGAACGACTGGAGAACACTGAAGCTTTCTTT
TRBJ1-1	12	TRBV2	.	.	CASGSFEGVAFF	TGTGCCAGCGGGAGCTTTGAGGGTGTGGCTTTCTTT
TRBJ1-2	14	TRBV5-1	.	.	CASSLDEGLDGYTF	TGCGCCAGCAGCTTGGACGAGGGCTTGGATGGCTACACCTTC
TRBJ2-6	14	TRBV11-1	.	.	CASSSFVGANVLTF	TGTGCCAGCAGCTCCTTCGTGGGGGCCAACGTCCTGACTTTC
TRBJ2-7	16	TRBV19	TRBD2	.	CASSPTSGRTAIEQYF	TGTGCCAGTAGTCCGACTAGCGGGAGGACTGCTATTGAGCAGTACTTC
TRBJ2-5	15	TRBV9	TRBD2	.	CASSAGLAGVETQYF	TGTGCCAGCAGCGCCGGACTAGCGGGAGTAGAGACCCAGTACTTC
TRBJ1-3	15	TRBV18	TRBD1	few	CASSPGDRTGNTIYF	TGTGCCAGCTCACCAGGGGACAGGACTGGAAACACCATATATTTT
TRBJ2-2	15	TRBV19	.	.	CASRIDNSPVGELFF	TGTGCCAGTAGAATAGACAACTCCCCGGTCGGGGAGCTGTTTTTT
TRBJ1-6	14	TRBV10-3	.	.	CAISEQEGHSPLHF	TGTGCCATCAGTGAACAGGAGGGCCATTCACCCCTCCACTTT
TRBJ2-3	16	TRBV9	TRBD1	.	CGRAVAVDRGVDTQYF	TGTGGCAGGGCAGTTGCGGTAGACAGGGGGGTAGATACGCAGTATTTT
TRBJ1-4	14	TRBV18	TRBD1	many	CASSPQGVDEKLFF	TGTGCCAGCTCACCCCAGGGGGTGGATGAAAAACTGTTTTTT
TRBJ2-7	11	TRBV12-5	.	.	CASGLPSEQYF	TGTGCTAGTGGCCTCCCGTCCGAGCAGTACTTC
TRBJ1-5	15	TRBV7-8	.	.	CASSLDSYSNQPQHF	TGTGCCAGCAGCTTAGACAGCTATAGCAATCAGCCCCAGCATTTT
TRBJ2-1	20	TRBV5-1	TRBD1	.	CASSLAAGTGHLSSYNEQFF	TGCGCCAGCAGCTTGGCTGCAGGGACAGGTCACTTGAGCTCCTACAATGAGCAGTTCTTC
TRBJ1-4	15	TRBV7-2	.	.	CASSSHGAGDEKLFF	TGTGCCAGCAGCTCCCATGGAGCCGGGGATGAAAAACTGTTTTTT
TRBJ2-5	17	TRBV21-1	.	few	CASSKRGTPRYQETQYF	TGTGCCAGCAGCAAGAGGGGGACACCCAGGTACCAAGAGACCCAGTACTTC
TRBJ1-1	12	TRBV6-5	.	.	CASRGVNTEAFF	TGTGCCAGCAGGGGAGTGAACACTGAAGCTTTCTTT
TRBJ1-5	16	TRBV19	.	.	CASSIFGGLKDQPQHF	TGTGCCAGTAGTATATTTGGGGGACTGAAGGATCAGCCCCAGCATTTT
TRBJ1-6	14	TRBV30	TRBD1	few	CAWVRQGGNSPLHF	TGTGCCTGGGTTCGACAGGGAGGTAATTCACCCCTCCACTTT
TRBJ2-1	17	TRBV7-8	.	.	CASSWGWVRGDNNEQFF	TGTGCCAGCAGCTGGGGTTGGGTCAGGGGCGATAACAATGAGCAGTTCTTC
TRBJ2-7	14	TRBV5-1	.	.	CASSMPGSTYEQYF	TGCGCCAGCAGCATGCCAGGGTCTACCTACGAGCAGTACTTC
TRBJ2-6	15	TRBV5-1	.	.	CASSLFRGWANVLTF	TGCGCCAGCAGCTTGTTTAGGGGTTGGGCCAACGTCCTGACTTTC
TRBJ2-1	13	TRBV7-7	TRBD2	.	CASSPSSGREQFF	TGTGCTAGCAGCCCTTCTAGCGGGAGGGAGCAGTTCTTC
TRBJ2-3	17	TRBV10-3	.	.	CAISVREKGAVTDTQYF	TGTGCCATCAGTGTCCGGGAGAAGGGGGCAGTAACAGATACGCAGTATTTT
TRBJ2-7	13	TRBV18	.	.	CASSLLDFYEQYF	TGTGCCAGCTCCCTGCTAGATTTCTACGAGCAGTACTTC
TRBJ2-3	13	TRBV28	.	.	CATGLESTDTQYF	TGTGCCACCGGACTGGAAAGCACAGATACGCAGTATTTT
TRBJ2-7	15	TRBV6-4	TRBD1	.	CASSANRGGYYEQYF	TGTGCCAGCAGTGCCAACAGGGGTGGTTACTACGAGCAGTACTTC
TRBJ2-3	18	TRBV6-4	TRBD2	.	CASSDGLRLAASTDTQYF	TGTGCCAGCAGTGACGGATTGCGACTAGCGGCGAGCACAGATACGCAGTATTTT
TRBJ1-4	16	TRBV14	TRBD1	.	CASSSAGGSTNEKLFF	TGTGCCAGCAGCTCGGCAGGGGGATCAACTAATGAAAAACTGTTTTTT
TRBJ2-5	14	TRBV19	TRBD2	.	CASSFGGSGETQYF	TGTGCCAGTAGTTTCGGCGGGAGCGGTGAGACCCAGTACTTC
TRBJ2-6	15	TRBV29-1	.	.	CSVSAGSAGANVLTF	TGCAGCGTTTCGGCGGGATCTGCTGGGGCCAACGTCCTGACTTTC
TRBJ2-5	15	TRBV4-1	TRBD2	.	CASSPGLAGEETQYF	TGCGCCAGCAGTCCGGGACTAGCGGGAGAAGAGACCCAGTACTTC
TRBJ2-1	15	TRBV7-9	TRBD2	.	CASSSPGGSYNEQFF	TGTGCCAGCAGCTCCCCGGGCGGGAGTTACAATGAGCAGTTCTTC
TRBJ1-6	13	TRBV6-1	.	.	CASSESSYSPLHF	TGTGCCAGCAGTGAGTCCAGTTATTCACCCCTCCACTTT
TRBJ2-1	16	TRBV5-4	.	.	CASSTRGRGSYNEQFF	TGTGCCAGCAGCACGAGAGGCCGGGGATCCTACAATGAGCAGTTCTTC
TRBJ1-1	15	TRBV12-5	.	once	CASGLTLTGNTEAFF	TGTGCTAGTGGCCTGACACTGACAGGAAACACTGAAGCTTTCTTT
TRBJ1-1	13	TRBV4-1	.	.	CASSEGTNTEAFF	TGCGCCAGCAGCGAAGGGACAAACACTGAAGCTTTCTTT
TRBJ1-2	13	TRBV6-5	TRBD1	.	CASSYRDRDGYTF	TGTGCCAGCAGTTACAGGGACAGGGATGGCTACACCTTC
TRBJ1-6	16	TRBV13	.	.	CASSLGTGTDNSPLHF	TGTGCCAGCAGCTTGGGAACAGGGACGGATAATTCACCCCTCCACTTT
TRBJ1-1	13	TRBV7-8	.	.	CASSDRSGTEAFF	TGTGCCAGCAGCGATCGTTCGGGCACTGAAGCTTTCTTT
TRBJ1-1	13	TRBV7-9	.	.	CASSVGGDTEAFF	TGTGCCAGCAGCGTGGGAGGCGACACTGAAGCTTTCTTT
TRBJ2-3	13	TRBV5-1	TRBD2	once	CASSPHGTSFGYF	TGCGCCAGCAGCCCGCATGGGACTAGCTTCGGGTATTTT